Here is one T cell receptor (beta chain) with its context. Through a sample-barcoded 5' primer and a J-beta primer mix, a second PCR was run for 7 to 11 cycles. One entry per CDR3 protein, called by TCRdb with MiXCR from the 5' RACE reads. The sample shows a few hundred thousand distinct CDR3 sequences, approximately 25% of them seen only once. Trimming left V 4 bases short and J 5 bases short, with 15 bases between. Looked up from germline, CDR1 is SGHRS and CDR2 is YFSETQ. The length of the CDR3 is 14 residues. These data originate in a study of blood T cells in healthy people across ages. The TCR was taken from a woman aged 70-85 years in good health. This chain connects TRBV5-1 to TRBJ2-5; TRBD1 is a possible D gene (5 bases). The sequenced material came from blood. CDR3 in DNA: TGCGCCAGCAGCCCAACGGGCAGGGATGAGACCCAGTACTTC. It yields the protein CASSPTGRDETQYF.